These T cell receptor beta chains were read from a single sample in a study of graft-versus-host responses after intestinal transplantation. Libraries were prepared by immunoSEQ multiplex PCR; TCRdb keeps only in-frame clonotypes and omits some of them. The sample records more than 50,000 clones, 89% being singletons. This specimen was ileum tissue, taken around 350 days after transplant. The receptors here all came from a human patient who received an intestinal transplant, so some T cells may come from the graft donor. The CDR3 runs from the conserved cysteine through the conserved F or W. D genes are given only for firm matches. Where a row states a size, it is once, few, many or the class of an expanded clone; other rows omit it.

TRBV12-5,-,TRBJ1-2,once,CASAPQGNYGYTF,TGTGCTAGTGCTCCTCAGGGAAACTATGGCTACACCTTC
TRBV5-4,-,TRBJ1-3,-,CASSLADRAGNTIYF,TGTGCCAGCAGCTTGGCCGATAGGGCTGGAAACACCATATATTTT
TRBV27,-,TRBJ2-7,-,CASSLSGARPDYEQYF,TGTGCCAGCAGTTTGTCAGGGGCCCGACCAGACTACGAGCAGTACTTC
TRBV4-1,TRBD1,TRBJ1-1,-,CASSLGWTGPMNTEAFF,TGCGCCAGCAGCTTAGGTTGGACAGGGCCAATGAACACTGAAGCTTTCTTT
TRBV5-1,-,TRBJ2-7,-,CASSLAVGGEQYF,TGCGCCAGCAGCTTGGCCGTAGGGGGCGAGCAGTACTTC
TRBV4-2,TRBD1,TRBJ2-1,-,CASSQEGRGTGSDNEQFF,TGTGCCAGCAGCCAAGAAGGGCGGGGGACAGGGTCGGACAATGAGCAGTTCTTC
TRBV6-5,TRBD1,TRBJ2-1,-,CASSYPGDRGRDEQFF,TGTGCCAGCAGTTATCCTGGGGACAGGGGGCGGGATGAGCAGTTCTTC
TRBV29-1,-,TRBJ2-1,-,CSVESRGTYNEQFF,TGCAGCGTTGAAAGCAGGGGTACCTACAATGAGCAGTTCTTC
TRBV7-3,-,TRBJ2-7,-,CASSLLPSSPGEQYF,TGTGCCAGCAGCCTACTCCCTAGTTCTCCCGGCGAGCAGTACTTC
TRBV4-2,-,TRBJ2-5,once,CASSQELQETQYF,TGTGCCAGCAGCCAAGAACTGCAAGAGACCCAGTACTTC
TRBV5-1,-,TRBJ1-1,once,CASSLGQSNTEAFF,TGCGCCAGCAGCTTGGGACAGTCGAACACTGAAGCTTTCTTT
TRBV6-5,TRBD1,TRBJ2-7,-,CASSSYRGFYEQYF,TGTGCCAGCAGTTCTTACAGGGGATTCTACGAGCAGTACTTC
TRBV6-5,-,TRBJ2-1,-,CASRPRAGRNNEQFF,TGTGCCAGCAGACCCCGGGCGGGAAGAAACAATGAGCAGTTCTTC
TRBV28,-,TRBJ2-7,-,CASLGSDSYEQYF,TGTGCCAGCCTGGGGTCAGACTCCTACGAGCAGTACTTC
TRBV11-2,-,TRBJ2-7,-,CASSRNRAYEQYF,TGTGCCAGCAGCCGAAACAGGGCTTACGAGCAGTACTTC
TRBV28,TRBD1,TRBJ1-4,-,CASGQGVTNEKLFF,TGTGCCAGCGGACAGGGGGTAACTAATGAAAAACTGTTTTTT
TRBV29-1,TRBD1,TRBJ1-2,-,CSAGQGDYGYTF,TGCAGCGCTGGACAGGGGGACTATGGCTACACCTTC
TRBV7-9,TRBD2,TRBJ2-1,-,CASKGGGPYNEQFF,TGTGCCAGCAAAGGCGGGGGGCCTTACAATGAGCAGTTCTTC
TRBV13,TRBD2,TRBJ2-1,-,CASSGGTRNFEQFF,TGTGCCAGCAGTGGCGGGACTAGGAATTTTGAGCAGTTCTTC
TRBV5-6,TRBD1,TRBJ2-7,-,CASSPGLDRGYEQYF,TGTGCCAGCAGCCCCGGGCTTGACAGGGGCTACGAGCAGTACTTC
TRBV6-5,TRBD2,TRBJ2-5,once,CASSYGTSGGHETQYF,TGTGCCAGCAGTTACGGGACTAGCGGGGGACACGAGACCCAGTACTTC
TRBV6-5,-,TRBJ2-6,-,CASRAAGANVLTF,TGTGCCAGCAGGGCAGCTGGGGCCAACGTCCTGACTTTC
TRBV9,-,TRBJ2-3,-,CASSGGNRDGPADTQYF,TGTGCCAGCAGCGGGGGAAACAGGGACGGTCCCGCAGATACGCAGTATTTT
TRBV9,-,TRBJ2-3,once,CASSWTGSTDTQYF,TGTGCCAGCAGCTGGACGGGAAGCACAGATACGCAGTATTTT
TRBV4-1,TRBD1,TRBJ1-6,-,CASSQERGPGGDFNSPLHF,TGCGCCAGCAGCCAAGAGCGGGGACCAGGGGGCGACTTTAATTCACCCCTCCACTTT
TRBV6-5,-,TRBJ2-1,-,CASSTLASNFNEQFF,TGTGCCAGCAGTACTCTAGCATCCAACTTCAATGAGCAGTTCTTC
TRBV18,-,TRBJ1-2,-,CASSLEENYGYTF,TGTGCCAGCTCGCTGGAAGAGAACTATGGCTACACCTTC
TRBV5-4,-,TRBJ1-6,-,CASSLVGLSHNSPLHF,TGTGCCAGCAGCTTGGTGGGGTTGTCTCATAATTCACCCCTCCACTTT
TRBV6-1,-,TRBJ1-3,-,CASSQGSGNTIYF,TGTGCCAGCAGTCAGGGGTCTGGAAACACCATATATTTT
TRBV5-1,-,TRBJ2-7,once,CASSLAVEQYF,TGCGCCAGCAGCTTGGCCGTTGAGCAGTACTTC
TRBV9,TRBD2,TRBJ2-2,few,CASSVGGGASGELFF,TGTGCCAGCAGCGTAGGCGGGGGGGCCAGCGGGGAGCTGTTTTTT
TRBV5-6,TRBD2,TRBJ2-4,-,CASSLGLANIQYF,TGTGCCAGCAGCCTGGGACTAGCGAACATTCAGTACTTC
TRBV7-2,-,TRBJ2-1,-,CASSLASDSYNEQFF,TGTGCCAGCAGCTTAGCGTCCGATTCCTATAATGAGCAGTTCTTC
TRBV7-9,-,TRBJ2-7,few,CASSPSSGLSSYEQYF,TGTGCCAGCAGTCCCTCTTCCGGACTTAGCTCCTACGAGCAGTACTTC
TRBV2,-,TRBJ1-3,few,CASREREYGNTIYF,TGTGCCAGCAGGGAAAGGGAGTATGGAAACACCATATATTTT
TRBV28,TRBD2,TRBJ2-7,-,CASSLAAGAYEQYF,TGTGCCAGCAGTTTAGCAGCGGGAGCCTACGAGCAGTACTTC
TRBV28,-,TRBJ2-3,-,CASSLREDTQYF,TGTGCCAGCAGTTTACGGGAAGATACGCAGTATTTT
TRBV5-4,TRBD2,TRBJ2-7,-,CASSSLAGASEQYF,TGTGCCAGCAGTTCACTAGCGGGAGCATCCGAGCAGTACTTC
TRBV7-3,-,TRBJ2-3,-,CASSLGMDTQYF,TGTGCCAGCAGCTTGGGGATGGATACGCAGTATTTT
TRBV14,-,TRBJ2-5,-,CASSQVYGETQYF,TGTGCCAGCAGCCAAGTATATGGAGAGACCCAGTACTTC
TRBV7-3,TRBD2,TRBJ2-1,once,CASSPASSGSINEQFF,TGTGCCAGCAGCCCAGCCTCTAGCGGGAGTATCAATGAGCAGTTCTTC
TRBV2,-,TRBJ2-1,-,CATPSGRNPYNEQFF,TGTGCCACCCCATCGGGACGGAATCCCTACAATGAGCAGTTCTTC
TRBV9,-,TRBJ2-1,-,CASSVPGSSYNEQFF,TGTGCCAGCAGCGTCCCGGGGAGCTCCTACAATGAGCAGTTCTTC
TRBV9,-,TRBJ2-3,-,CASSVAGLPVDTQYF,TGTGCCAGCAGCGTAGCGGGATTGCCGGTAGATACGCAGTATTTT
TRBV6-6,TRBD2,TRBJ2-5,-,CASSPPREEETQYF,TGTGCCAGCAGTCCGCCCCGGGAGGAAGAGACCCAGTACTTC
TRBV7-8,TRBD2,TRBJ2-1,-,CASSLGLAGGTSYNEQFF,TGTGCCAGCAGCTTGGGACTAGCGGGAGGAACCTCCTACAATGAGCAGTTCTTC
TRBV6-5,-,TRBJ1-5,-,CASSYSGGQGQPQHF,TGTGCCAGCAGTTACTCGGGGGGCCAAGGACAGCCCCAGCATTTT
TRBV10-3,-,TRBJ1-5,-,CAIMDPGPNQPQHF,TGTGCCATCATGGACCCTGGACCCAATCAGCCCCAGCATTTT
TRBV6-1,-,TRBJ1-2,-,CASSRDTANYGYTF,TGTGCCAGCAGTCGGGACACTGCTAACTATGGCTACACCTTC
TRBV7-9,TRBD1,TRBJ2-2,-,CASSLRTGLDTGELFF,TGTGCCAGCAGCTTAAGGACAGGGTTGGACACCGGGGAGCTGTTTTTT
TRBV16,TRBD2,TRBJ2-7,-,CASSNDALAGPYEQYF,TGTGCCAGCAGCAACGACGCGCTAGCGGGGCCCTACGAGCAGTACTTC
TRBV2,TRBD2,TRBJ2-1,few,CASSALGLAGAAEQFF,TGTGCCAGCAGTGCATTAGGGCTAGCGGGGGCGGCTGAGCAGTTCTTC